This TCR beta chain was sequenced during a study of tumor and adjacent non-tumor tissue in lung cancer. The template was RNA from unsorted bulk tissue. A modified ARM-PCR protocol with three rounds of nested PCR amplified TCRbeta. One entry per CDR3 protein, called by TCRdb with MiXCR from the multiplex PCR reads. Of approximately 76,000 distinct CDR3 sequences in the sample, around 70% are singletons; the top ten hold around an eighth. Trimming pared 7 bases from V and 1 base from J, leaving 10 bases between. Germline V gene lookup returns CDR1 DFQATT and CDR2 SNEGSKA (reference sequence). The CDR3 has 12 residues.

The sequenced material came from lung tumor tissue. The TCR comes from a woman in her 70s with non-small cell lung cancer. The chain carries TRBV20-1 and TRBJ1-2; D remains unclear. The CDR3 nucleotides read TGCAGTGGACCGTGGAATAACTATGGCTACACCTTC. Translating gives CSGPWNNYGYTF.